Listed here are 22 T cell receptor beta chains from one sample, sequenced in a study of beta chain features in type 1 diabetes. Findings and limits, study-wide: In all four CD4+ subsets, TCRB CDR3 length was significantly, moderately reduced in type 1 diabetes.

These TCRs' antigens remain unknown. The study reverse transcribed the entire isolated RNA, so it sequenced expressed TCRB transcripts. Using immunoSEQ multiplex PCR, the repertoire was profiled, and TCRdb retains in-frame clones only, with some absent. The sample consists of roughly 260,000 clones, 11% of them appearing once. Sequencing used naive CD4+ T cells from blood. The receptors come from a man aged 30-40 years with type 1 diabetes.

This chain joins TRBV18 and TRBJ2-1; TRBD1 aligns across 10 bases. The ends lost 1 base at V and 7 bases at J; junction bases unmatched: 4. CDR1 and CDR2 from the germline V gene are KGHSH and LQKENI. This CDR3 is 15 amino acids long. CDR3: CASSPLGTGDNEQFF. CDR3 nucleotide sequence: TGTGCCAGCTCACCACTCGGGACAGGGGATAATGAGCAGTTCTTC. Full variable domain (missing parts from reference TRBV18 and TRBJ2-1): NAGVMQNPRHLVRRRGQEARLRCSPMKGHSHVYWYRQLPEEGLKFMVYLQKENIIDESGMPKERFSAEFPKEGPSILRIQQVVRGDSAAYFCASSPLGTGDNEQFFGPGTRLTVL.

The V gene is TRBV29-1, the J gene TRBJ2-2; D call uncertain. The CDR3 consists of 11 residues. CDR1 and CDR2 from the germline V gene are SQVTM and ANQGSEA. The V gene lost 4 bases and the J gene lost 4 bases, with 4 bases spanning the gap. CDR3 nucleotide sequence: TGCAGCGTTGCTGTCACCGGGGAGCTGTTTTTT. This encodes CSVAVTGELFF.

The CDR3 sequence is CASSPGLYEQYF. Here the CDR3 DNA reads TGTGCCAGCAGCCCGGGACTTTACGAGCAGTACTTC. The chain combines TRBV2 with TRBJ2-7; D is possibly TRBD2 (6 bases). V lost 6 bases to trimming and J lost 4 bases, with 10 bases between them. Germline assignment: CDR1 SNHLY and CDR2 FYNNEI. CDR3 length equals 12 residues.

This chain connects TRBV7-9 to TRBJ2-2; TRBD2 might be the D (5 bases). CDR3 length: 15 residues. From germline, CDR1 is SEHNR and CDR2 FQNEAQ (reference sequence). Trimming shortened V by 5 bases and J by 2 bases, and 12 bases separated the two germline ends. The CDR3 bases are TGTGCCAGCAGCCCCTTCGGACTCAACACCGGGGAGCTGTTTTTT. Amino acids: CASSPFGLNTGELFF.

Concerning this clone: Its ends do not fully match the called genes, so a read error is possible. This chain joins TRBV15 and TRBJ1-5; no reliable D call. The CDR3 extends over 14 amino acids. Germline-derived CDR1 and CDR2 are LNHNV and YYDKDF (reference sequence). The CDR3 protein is CATSRDPRLQSQHF. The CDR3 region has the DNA TGTGCCACCAGCAGAGATCCTAGGCTTCAGTCCCAGCATTTT. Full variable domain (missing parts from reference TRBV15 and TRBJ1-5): DAMVIQNPRYQVTQFGKPVTLSCSQTLNHNVMYWYQQKSSQAPKLLFHYYDKDFNNEADTPDNFQSRRPNTSFCFLDIRSPGLGDTAMYLCATSRDPRLQSQHFGDGTRLSIL.

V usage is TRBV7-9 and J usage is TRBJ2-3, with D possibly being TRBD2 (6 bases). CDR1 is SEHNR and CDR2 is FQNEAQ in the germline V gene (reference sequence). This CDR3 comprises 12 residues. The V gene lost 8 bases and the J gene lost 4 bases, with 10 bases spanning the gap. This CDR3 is CASASESDTQYF. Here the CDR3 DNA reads TGTGCCAGCGCTAGCGAATCAGATACGCAGTATTTT.

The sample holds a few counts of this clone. CDR3 amino acids: CASSLAAYEQYF. CDR3 DNA: TGTGCCAGCAGTTTAGCGGCGTACGAGCAGTACTTC. This chain links TRBV28 with TRBJ2-7; D call uncertain. There are 12 residues in the CDR3. Germline lookup yields CDR1 MDHEN and CDR2 SYDVKM. Deletions cut 2 bases from V and 4 bases from J, with 6 bases between.

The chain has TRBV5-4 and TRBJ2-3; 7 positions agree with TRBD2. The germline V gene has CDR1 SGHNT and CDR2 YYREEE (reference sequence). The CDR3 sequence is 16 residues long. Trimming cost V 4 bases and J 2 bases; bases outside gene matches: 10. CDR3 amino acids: CASSPVGLAATDTQYF. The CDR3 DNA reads TGTGCCAGCAGCCCTGTGGGGCTAGCGGCCACAGATACGCAGTATTTT.

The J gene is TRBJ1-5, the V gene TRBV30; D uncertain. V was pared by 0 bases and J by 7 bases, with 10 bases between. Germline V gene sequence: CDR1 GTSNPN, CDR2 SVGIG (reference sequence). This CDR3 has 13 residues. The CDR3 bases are TGTGCCTGGAGTGTACGCGCGCACCAGCCCCAGCATTTT. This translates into CAWSVRAHQPQHF.

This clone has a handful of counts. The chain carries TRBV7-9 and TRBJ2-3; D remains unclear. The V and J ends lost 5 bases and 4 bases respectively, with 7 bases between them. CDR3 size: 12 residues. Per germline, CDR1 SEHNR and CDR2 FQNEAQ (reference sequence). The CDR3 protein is CASSTTSDTQYF. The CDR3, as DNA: TGTGCCAGCAGCACTACTTCAGATACGCAGTATTTT.

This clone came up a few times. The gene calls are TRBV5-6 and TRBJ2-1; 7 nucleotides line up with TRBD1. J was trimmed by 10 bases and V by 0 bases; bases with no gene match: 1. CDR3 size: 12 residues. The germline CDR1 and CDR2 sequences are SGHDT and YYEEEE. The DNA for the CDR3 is TGTGCCAGCAGCTTGGGGGGACAGGAGCAGTTCTTC. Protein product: CASSLGGQEQFF.

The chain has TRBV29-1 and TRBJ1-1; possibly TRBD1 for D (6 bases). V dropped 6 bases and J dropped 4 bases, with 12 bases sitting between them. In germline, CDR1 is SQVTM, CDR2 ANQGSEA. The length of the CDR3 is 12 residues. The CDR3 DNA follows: TGCAGCGTGAGGGGGGGGACCACTGAAGCTTTCTTT. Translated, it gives CSVRGGTTEAFF. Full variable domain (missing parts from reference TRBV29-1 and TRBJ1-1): SAVISQKPSRDICQRGTSLTIQCQVDSQVTMMFWYRQQPGQSLTLIATANQGSEATYESGFVIDKFPISRPNLTFSTLTVSNMSPEDSSIYLCSVRGGTTEAFFGQGTRLTVV.

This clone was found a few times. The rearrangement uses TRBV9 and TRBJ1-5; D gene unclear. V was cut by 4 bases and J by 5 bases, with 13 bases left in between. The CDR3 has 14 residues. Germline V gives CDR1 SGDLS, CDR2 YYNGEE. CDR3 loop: CASSPQDIYQPQHF. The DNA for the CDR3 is TGTGCCAGCAGCCCCCAAGACATTTATCAGCCCCAGCATTTT.

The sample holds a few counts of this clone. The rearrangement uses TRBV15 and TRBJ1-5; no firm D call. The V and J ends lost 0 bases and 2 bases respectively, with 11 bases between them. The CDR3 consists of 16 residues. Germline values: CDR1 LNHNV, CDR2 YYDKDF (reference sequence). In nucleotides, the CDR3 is TGTGCCACCAGCAGAGATTTGCGGGGTGGCAATCAGCCCCAGCATTTT. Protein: CATSRDLRGGNQPQHF.

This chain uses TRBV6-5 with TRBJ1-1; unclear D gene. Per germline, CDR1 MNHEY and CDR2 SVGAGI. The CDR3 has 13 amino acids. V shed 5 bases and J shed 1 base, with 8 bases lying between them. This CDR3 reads CASSLLKNTEAFF. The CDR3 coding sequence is TGTGCCAGCAGTCTTTTAAAGAACACTGAAGCTTTCTTT.

The CDR3 region is CASSQDWSYEQYF. In DNA form, the CDR3 reads TGTGCCAGCAGCCAAGATTGGTCCTACGAGCAGTACTTC. J is TRBJ2-5 and V is TRBV4-2, with D hard to call. The J call is doubtful: the DNA matches TRBJ2-7 better. The CDR3 sequence is 13 residues long. Germline CDR1 LGHNA, CDR2 YNFKEQ.

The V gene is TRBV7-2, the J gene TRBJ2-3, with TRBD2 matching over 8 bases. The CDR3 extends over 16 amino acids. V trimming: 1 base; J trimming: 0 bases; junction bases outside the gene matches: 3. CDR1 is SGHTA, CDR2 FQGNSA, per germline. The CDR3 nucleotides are TGTGCCAGCAGCTTAGTAGGCGGGGGGAGCACAGATACGCAGTATTTT. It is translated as CASSLVGGGSTDTQYF.

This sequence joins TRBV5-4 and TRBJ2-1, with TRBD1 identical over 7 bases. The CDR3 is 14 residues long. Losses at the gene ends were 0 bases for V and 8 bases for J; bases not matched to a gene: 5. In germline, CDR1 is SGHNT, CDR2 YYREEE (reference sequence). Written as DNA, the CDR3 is TGTGCCAGCAGCTTGGCGGTGACAGGGTATGAGCAGTTCTTC. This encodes CASSLAVTGYEQFF.

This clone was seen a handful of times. The CDR3 coding sequence is TGTGCCAGCAGTGGTTGGCGGGAGCAGTACTTC. Amino acid sequence: CASSGWREQYF. The chain joins TRBV2 to TRBJ2-7; D remains ambiguous. The CDR3 sequence is 11 residues long. The V and J ends lost 4 bases and 7 bases respectively, with 8 bases between them. Germline V gene data show CDR1 as SNHLY and CDR2 as FYNNEI.

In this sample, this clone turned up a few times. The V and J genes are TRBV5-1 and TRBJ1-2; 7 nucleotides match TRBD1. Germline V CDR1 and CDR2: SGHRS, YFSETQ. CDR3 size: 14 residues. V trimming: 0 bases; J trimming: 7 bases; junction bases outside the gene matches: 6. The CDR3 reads CASSLENRGSGYTF. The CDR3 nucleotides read TGCGCCAGCAGCTTGGAAAACAGGGGAAGTGGCTACACCTTC.

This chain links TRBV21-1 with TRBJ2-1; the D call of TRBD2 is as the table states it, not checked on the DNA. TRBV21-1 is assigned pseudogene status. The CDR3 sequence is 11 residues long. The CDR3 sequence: CASSNINEQFF. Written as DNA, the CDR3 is TGTGCCAGCAGCAATATCAATGAGCAGTTCTTC.

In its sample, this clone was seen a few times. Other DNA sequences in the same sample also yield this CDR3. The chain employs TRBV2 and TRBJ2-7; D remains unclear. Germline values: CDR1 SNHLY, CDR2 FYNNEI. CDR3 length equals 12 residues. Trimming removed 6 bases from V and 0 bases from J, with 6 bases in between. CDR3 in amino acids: CASRSGSYEQYF. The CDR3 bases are TGTGCCAGCAGATCGGGCTCCTACGAGCAGTACTTC.